This TCR beta chain was recovered during a study of post-analysis software for immune sequencing data. Study as a whole: Clinical courses comprised relapsing-remitting, secondary progressive and progressive-relapsing multiple sclerosis. Study-wide results and limits: Among multiple sclerosis patients, normalized Chao1 diversity was significantly below that of controls. In patients, about 5 TRBV segments were more frequent than in controls, with TRBV5-6, TRBV5-1 and TRBV20-1 among them. Samples from one preparation batch, clustered by F measure, grouped strongly together.

Tagging with unique molecular identifiers was a feature of the TCR beta cDNA libraries. TCRdb re-called the PCR reads with MiXCR, one entry per CDR3 protein. The data show roughly 800,000 distinct CDR3 sequences, with roughly 50% seen just once and approximately 4.4% held by the top ten. A remark on this clonotype: Its matching antigen is unknown.

V shed 4 bases and J shed 0 bases, with 17 bases lying between them. This CDR3 contains 17 residues. The sequenced sample consisted of blood. The sequence was obtained from a girl aged 5-17 years with multiple sclerosis. The rearrangement links TRBV12-3 or TRBV12-4 to TRBJ2-3; D possibly uses TRBD1 or TRBD2 (6 bases each). Here the CDR3 reads CASSWLLGGVSTDTQYF. Written as DNA, the CDR3 is TGTGCCAGCAGTTGGCTCCTGGGGGGCGTCAGCACAGATACGCAGTATTTT.